The clone carrying this TCR beta chain was seen only a few times. Its cognate antigen is unknown. The data were obtained in a study of cytotoxic CD8 clonotypes in ibrutinib-treated CLL. General observations from the study: Clonality increased at ibrutinib response, then returned toward baseline at progression.

Losses at the gene ends were 2 bases for V and 5 bases for J; bases not matched to a gene: 3. CDR3 size: 14 residues. Germline V lookup: CDR1 SGHNT, CDR2 YYREEE (reference sequence). Produced via immunoSEQ multiplex PCR; TCRdb's table is partial and in-frame only. The data hold 250,000 to 350,000 clones, with around 76% observed a single time. The source was PBMCs, collected at disease progression, from a patient treated with ibrutinib. This TCR came from a human donor with chronic lymphocytic leukemia. The V call is TRBV5-4, the J call TRBJ2-2; TRBD1 aligns across 7 bases. DNA for the CDR3: TGTGCCAGCAGCTTACAGGGGCGGACCGGGGAGCTGTTTTTT. Protein: CASSLQGRTGELFF.